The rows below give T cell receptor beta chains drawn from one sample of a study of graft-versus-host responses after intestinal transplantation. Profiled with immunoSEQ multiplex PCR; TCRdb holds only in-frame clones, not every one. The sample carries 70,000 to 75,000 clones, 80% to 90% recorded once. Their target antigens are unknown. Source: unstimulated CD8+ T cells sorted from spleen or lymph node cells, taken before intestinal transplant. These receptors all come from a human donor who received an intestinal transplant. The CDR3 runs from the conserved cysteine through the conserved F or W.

CASSKGGTEAFF TRBJ1-1 TRBV21-1
CASSGPSRTEQFF TRBJ2-1 TRBV18
CASSIFQGGGQPQHF TRBJ1-5 TRBV19
CASSQDRGGIYEQYF TRBJ2-7 TRBV19
CASSLAGEEGTEAFF TRBJ1-1 TRBV7-9
CATSRDRGWNTEAFF TRBJ1-1 TRBV15
CASSVSSGGSYEQYF TRBJ2-7 TRBV9
CASSLSGSGLSYEQYF TRBJ2-7 TRBV27
CASSARQGSYEQYF TRBJ2-7 TRBV9
CASSPPDRGRQYTEAFF TRBJ1-1 TRBV28
CASSDGASSTDTQYF TRBJ2-3 TRBV6-4
CASSSDREQETQYF TRBJ2-5 TRBV27
CASSPGGELFF TRBJ2-2 TRBV6-1
CASSLFLSEREGGTDTQYF TRBJ2-3 TRBV27
CASSLLGTSGGPGGDTQYF TRBJ2-3 TRBV28
CASSPGLAGGRGDTQYF TRBJ2-3 TRBV14
CSVGGLAGITSTDTQYF TRBJ2-3 TRBV29-1
CASSPHLGTSGNYEQYF TRBJ2-7 TRBV7-2
CSVYENYGYTF TRBJ1-2 TRBV29-1
CASSISGQGYEQYF TRBJ2-7 TRBV19
CASSETPGQGFHEQYF TRBJ2-7 TRBV2
CASSRNPGVVTEAFF TRBJ1-1 TRBV4-1
CASSLGRGRTDTQYF TRBJ2-3 TRBV7-9
CASSAPSGAGNEQFF TRBJ2-1 TRBV9
CASSEGMGAFEAFF TRBJ1-1 TRBV6-1
CASSLGGRNSYEQYF TRBJ2-7 TRBV5-6
CASSGGGPLNTQYF TRBJ2-3 TRBV27
CASSVAGESGGELFF TRBJ2-2 TRBV9
CSTQGDYGYTF TRBJ1-2 TRBV29-1
CASIPGQGVRADTQYF TRBJ2-3 TRBV27
CASSLAGGAETQYF TRBJ2-5 TRBV7-7
CASSDGTSSYEQYF TRBJ2-7 TRBV6-1
CATSRGRGVAIYF TRBJ1-3 TRBV15
CASDRGTAGELFF TRBJ2-2 TRBV6-1
CASRRTGHQGGTF TRBJ1-2 TRBV5-6
CASSPEVGAFGEQFF TRBJ2-1 TRBV7-9
CASSSLRQGSYGYTF TRBJ1-2 TRBV5-6
CASSLPPGTYEQYF TRBJ2-7 TRBV28
CASSPQRSGVSTDTQYF TRBJ2-3 TRBV7-6
CASSPRDKANEQYF TRBJ2-7 TRBV4-1
CASSLSGLADRYEQYF TRBJ2-7 TRBV27
CASSQVSSYEQYF TRBJ2-7 TRBV4-1
CASSQEFEVPDYGYTF TRBJ1-2 TRBV4-1
CASSPGQGRSGNTIYF TRBJ1-3 TRBV7-8
CASSLTRRETQYF TRBJ2-5 TRBV13
CASSERGGDEQFF TRBJ2-1 TRBV13
CASTPEADRAYNEQFF TRBJ2-1 TRBV11-1
CASSLVPYGYTF TRBJ1-2 TRBV7-9
CASSVGGTVYNEQFF TRBJ2-1 TRBV9
CASSVTSGLRTDTQYF TRBJ2-3 TRBV9
CASTADRGFEETQYF TRBJ2-5 TRBV6-4
CASSFSVRETQYF TRBJ2-5 TRBV7-7
CASSSGGTSCETQYF TRBJ2-5 TRBV28
CASSPRTSADTQYF TRBJ2-3 TRBV27
CASSFRAGGNTEAFF TRBJ1-1 TRBV5-4